This T cell receptor (beta chain) was observed in a study of neurological immune-mediated disorders (dated by TCRdb to between 2019 and 2020). Study-level background: Of the roughly 34 multiple sclerosis patients, approximately 31 had relapsing-remitting MS and 3 had secondary progressive MS. The approximately 110 TCR-beta libraries included longitudinal samples, technical triplicates and paired sorted CD4+ and CD8+ T-cell subsets alongside PBMC samples. The cohort included approximately 68 subjects: some 14 with HAM/TSP, some 34 with multiple sclerosis, and approximately 20 healthy controls. The study compared peripheral blood TCR-beta repertoires of HTLV-I-associated myelopathy (HAM/TSP) patients, multiple sclerosis patients and healthy controls using UMI-based sequencing.

For sorted-subset TCR libraries, some 970,000 sorted CD4+ or CD8+ T cells were used. The multiple sclerosis patients were enrolled in a US clinical protocol that evaluated disease progression with magnetic resonance imaging. Peripheral blood was subjected to Ficoll-Hypaque density gradient centrifugation to isolate PBMCs, which were then cryopreserved in liquid nitrogen. Paired sorted CD4+ and CD8+ subsets came from healthy controls, HAM/TSP patients and MS patients. The CDR3 goes from the cysteine to the phenylalanine over 14 residues. The retained sequence is limited to the CDR3, 42 bases, with the frame set at the first base. The V and J ends are trimmed by 6 bases and 6 bases, leaving 15 bases between them. From the germline V gene, CDR1 is MDHEN and CDR2 is SYDVKM. Relative to its sample, this clonotype is medium-sized (0.01 to 0.1%). Its target antigen remains unknown. Base qualities are not recorded, but no much larger clone differs from it by a single base.

cDNA was synthesized by template-switch 5'RACE using a primer with a 10-nucleotide random unique molecular identifier that tagged each TCR transcript. Every sequencing run yielded over 190 million TCR-beta sequences covering 15-18 subjects. The RNeasy kit was used for extraction of total RNA. The KAPA Real-time Library Amplification kit was used to amplify TCR-beta VDJ regions with primers for the TCR constant region and the 5'RACE anchor. Sample indexes and Illumina adaptors were added in a first PCR, and a second PCR then increased library yield. After Ampure bead purification, the roughly 650 bp TCR product was size-selected on a 2% E-gel SizeSelection system. Before pooling, library quality was assessed on a Bioanalyzer, concentration was determined with Qubit, and library quantification was performed with the Kapa Library Quantification kit. An Illumina HiSeq 2500 was used to sequence the libraries paired-end at 2 x 150 bp. To increase sequence diversity, about 23-32% phiX was spiked into each library pool. Under the source paper's analysis protocol: The quality-filtered reads were processed with the UMI-based MiGEC pipeline, whose error correction step removed more than 80% of the raw TCR sequences. IMGT germline references were used for alignment of VDJ genes, and clonotypes were defined by a unique CDR3 amino acid sequence together with V-J genes. VDJtools evaluated clonal expansion, Shannon diversity and CDR3 relatedness (CalcPairwiseDistances, ClusterSamples); CLCbio workbench built phylogenetic trees. Clones with at least 8 unique UMIs were defined as expanded, with this threshold being based on coefficient-of-variation modelling across technical triplicates. Using fastp at Q25 and MiXCR, TCRdb reprocessed the public reads and kept productive beta chains. Rows are unified per CDR3 protein, each entry keeping the most common DNA and genes. The V and J calls shown here were made by TCRdb, not taken from the authors' results. For this sample the table gives just over 20,000 distinct CDR3 sequences, of which about 18% were detected only once. The ten largest clones take up 7.5% of the sample.

Overall results and qualifications from the work: TCR clonal expansion was greatest in HAM/TSP patients and smallest in MS patients, who ranked below even healthy controls. No identical CDR3 amino acid sequences were shared among expanded clones across subjects, suggesting private TCR-beta repertoires in all groups. In phylogenetic analysis, the repertoires of 18 of 34 MS patients grouped into a cluster of related CDR3 sequences, which suggests a possible signature at the repertoire level. The MS cluster showed no association with clinical or MRI features, and the authors stated that larger cohorts are needed.

The chain couples TRBV28 to TRBJ2-1; the D gene is possibly TRBD1 or TRBD2, with 5 bases matching each. The material sequenced was CD8+ T cells from blood. This clonotype was obtained from a woman between 18 and 29 years old with multiple sclerosis. The sequence in DNA is TGTGCCAGCAGCGGGACGGACTCTAGCAATGAGCAGTTCTTC. Its protein reads: CASSGTDSSNEQFF. Reference TRBV28 and TRBJ2-1 genes cover what lies past the CDR3, so the full variable domain is DVKVTQSSRYLVKRTGEKVFLECVQDMDHENMFWYRQDPGLGLRLIYFSYDVKMKEKGDIPEGYSVSREKKERFSLILESASTNQTSMYLCASSGTDSSNEQFFGPGTRLTVL.